This T cell receptor beta chain was identified in a study of PD-L1 blockade in urothelial cancer (dated by TCRdb to the late 2010s). At the level of the whole study: Every patient began therapy in about 2014 and was given atezolizumab 1,200 mg intravenously every 3 weeks. Pretreatment blood TCR-seq was available for 27 to 30 patients, at least one posttreatment blood collection was obtained for some 25 patients, and tumor TCR-seq was available for some 25 patients. Durable clinical benefit meant progression-free survival longer than 6 months, and TCR features were also tested against progression-free and overall survival. Pretreatment tumor samples, along with matched peripheral blood collected serially before and after atezolizumab treatment, underwent TCR sequencing. Several patients reached durable clinical benefit, while 20 or so patients did not. Blood samples gave median yields of around 150,000 T cells and tens of thousands of unique TCRs, along with a median clonality of roughly 0.08. About 85% of the roughly 29 patients were identified as males with urothelial cancer of bladder origin, and a prior smoking history was reported by 18 of 29 patients. Somatic, immune and clinical correlates of response to PD-L1 blockade with atezolizumab in urothelial cancer were the focus of an exploratory multi-omic analysis. In the same patients who had TCR sequencing, pretreatment tumors also underwent whole exome sequencing and RNA sequencing. Blood samples were analyzed 3 weeks after the start of treatment (second dose) and 6 weeks after the start of treatment. An ECOG performance status of 0 or 1 was recorded for the patients, and 0 to 3 prior chemotherapy regimens had been received by the patients. Overall study outcomes, separate from this receptor: Improved progression-free and overall survival was associated with having pretreatment peripheral blood TCR clonality below the median. At 3 weeks after the start of treatment, tumor-associated TCR clones in peripheral blood had expanded more in patients with durable benefit (n of about 22, p = 0.022). Small sample size (n ≈ 27) and many exploratory analyses mean the results are intended to be hypothesis-generating.

Synthetic TCR analog templates were spiked into each PCR to estimate absolute template abundance from read counts. TCRbeta CDR3 regions were amplified from genomic DNA with bias-controlled V and J gene primers using the immunoSEQ assay. Sequencing of rearranged TCRbeta segments was done at approximately 20X coverage. From the authors' description of their analysis: Clustering was used to correct sequencing errors, and CDR3s were annotated against IMGT so that V, D and J genes could be assigned. Only productive TCRbeta rearrangements were used in downstream analyses, excluding out-of-frame or stop-codon sequences. Clonality was computed as one minus Shannon entropy normalized by the log of the number of unique productive sequences. Clones differing between time points or between blood and tumor were identified using Fisher's exact test with Benjamini-Hochberg correction, with an adjusted p below 0.01 applied as the threshold. Drawn from immuneACCESS, this table holds only the in-frame rearrangements with V and J called that TCRdb kept. Clones are partly lost; checked studies trace under half to an unresolved V gene and leave the rest unexplained. The V and J calls and clone size are taken from that table; D and trimming were inferred from the DNA. In all, the sample holds about 72,000 clones, and approximately 84% of those were seen once. About 16% of the sample rests with the top ten.

Concerning this clone: No cognate antigen has been identified for it. Base qualities are not provided; no much larger clone lies one nucleotide away.

This specimen's time point label, per the study, means: pretreatment peripheral blood. A cohort of about 27 patients with locally advanced or metastatic urothelial carcinoma, treated at Memorial Sloan Kettering on a trial protocol, was included. Peripheral blood mononuclear cells were collected pretreatment and during treatment, with between 1 and 8 total time points obtained per patient. The Qiagen DNeasy Blood extraction kit was used to purify genomic DNA from total PBMCs and from tumor samples. PBMCs were collected pretreatment and during treatment and were isolated and stored as previously described. Measured from the cysteine to the phenylalanine, the CDR3 is 14 residues long. The retained sequence is limited to the CDR3, 42 bases, with the frame set at the first base. The CDR1 and CDR2 encoded by the germline V gene are MNHNS and SASEGT. V is pruned by 8 bases and J by 7 bases, leaving 10 bases of the junction without a gene match.

This specimen was PBMCs, taken around atezolizumab (anti-PD-L1) treatment. This receptor was identified in a man in his 60s with urothelial cancer. The rearrangement combines TRBV6-1 with TRBJ1-4, and 7 junction bases match TRBD1. The CDR3 protein is CASGTVAPPEKLFF. At the DNA level, the sequence is TGTGCCAGCGGGACAGTCGCCCCTCCTGAAAAACTGTTTTTT.